The 23 T cell receptor beta chains listed next were all sequenced from one sample in a study of blood T cell repertoires in COVID-19 (dated by TCRdb to 2019 to 2021). Library preparation employed the immunoSEQ multiplex PCR assay. The table comes from immuneACCESS by way of TCRdb, which keeps in-frame sequences with V and J called. Part of the clones is missing from these tables; in studies checked, under half for an unresolved V gene and the rest for unknown reasons. The sample table holds about 200,000 clones, of which roughly 94% were seen once. 0.76% of the sample is taken by the ten largest. Sequencing used peripheral blood. Receptors were obtained from a man under 40 with COVID-19, enrolled during active disease.

The gene calls are TRBV10-3 and TRBJ1-1, with D possibly TRBD1 on 5 matching bases. The CDR3 spans 13 residues. The V end was cut by 4 bases, the J end by 0 bases, with 6 bases between. The V gene's germline CDR1 is ENHRY and CDR2 SYGVKD. This CDR3 is CAISATVNTEAFF. CDR3 nucleotides: TGTGCCATCAGTGCGACAGTGAACACTGAAGCTTTCTTT.

The V gene is TRBV27, the J gene TRBJ1-2, with 7 bases that match TRBD1. Germline CDR1 and CDR2: MNHEY and SMNVEV (reference sequence). The trim removed 3 bases at V and 4 bases at J, leaving 8 bases unmatched. This CDR3 spans 15 amino acids. The CDR3 sequence is CASSLRQGSLYGYTF. CDR3 bases: TGTGCCAGCAGTTTGAGACAGGGAAGCCTCTATGGCTACACCTTC.

The V gene is TRBV5-4, the J gene TRBJ1-4, with D unclear. V was shortened by 4 bases and J by 4 bases, with 14 bases between the two germline ends. This CDR3 is built from 15 residues. Looked up from germline, CDR1 is SGHNT and CDR2 is YYREEE (reference sequence). In DNA, the CDR3 is TGTGCCAGCAGCCCGGGTAGCAGAGATAATGAAAAACTGTTTTTT. This sequence encodes CASSPGSRDNEKLFF.

J is TRBJ2-2 and V is TRBV7-2; 7 bases are a match to TRBD2. The length of the CDR3 is 14 residues. The V segment lost 7 bases and the J segment 7 bases; nucleotides outside the gene matches: 9. Looked up from germline, CDR1 is SGHTA and CDR2 is FQGNSA. The chain's CDR3 is CASTLGGVDGELFF. Written as DNA, the CDR3 is TGTGCCAGCACCCTGGGGGGGGTGGACGGGGAGCTGTTTTTT.

J is TRBJ1-1 and V is TRBV4-1, with TRBD1 identical over 11 bases. This CDR3 is built from 16 residues. Per germline, CDR1 MGHRA and CDR2 YSYEKL. The V segment lost 4 bases and the J segment 5 bases; nucleotides outside the gene matches: 9. CDR3 residues: CASSPGQGAWGTEAFF. The DNA of the CDR3 is TGCGCCAGCAGCCCAGGACAGGGGGCATGGGGGACTGAAGCTTTCTTT.

The V and J genes are TRBV3-1 (or the pseudogene TRBV3-2) and TRBJ1-6; TRBD1 aligns across 7 bases. This CDR3 spans 16 amino acids. Germline-derived CDR1 and CDR2 are LGHDT and YNNKEL (reference sequence). Trimming at V came to 0 bases and at J to 7 bases, leaving 6 bases not matched to a gene. The CDR3 region is CASSQDLTGANSPLHF. In DNA form, the CDR3 reads TGTGCCAGCAGCCAAGATTTAACAGGGGCAAATTCACCCCTCCACTTT.

This chain connects TRBV3-1 (or the pseudogene TRBV3-2) to TRBJ2-2; the D is unclear. The CDR3 sequence is 14 residues long. Germline CDR1 is LGHDT and CDR2 is YNNKEL (reference sequence). V gave up 4 bases and J gave up 0 bases, with 6 bases separating them. CDR3 protein: CASSPDSNTGELFF. CDR3 nucleotides: TGTGCCAGCAGCCCCGACTCGAACACCGGGGAGCTGTTTTTT.

The chain recombines TRBV2 with TRBJ1-1; D gene unclear. CDR1 is SNHLY, CDR2 FYNNEI, per germline. The CDR3 is 13 amino acids. Trimming left V 3 bases short and J 1 base short, with 6 bases between. The DNA of the CDR3 is TGTGCCAGCAGTGAGTTCAGGAACACTGAAGCTTTCTTT. Amino acids: CASSEFRNTEAFF.

The CDR3 spells CASSVMVTGGTGELFF. Here the CDR3 DNA reads TGTGCCAGCAGCGTGATGGTGACAGGGGGGACCGGGGAGCTGTTTTTT. The chain employs TRBV9 and TRBJ2-2, with 9 bases matching TRBD1. This CDR3 is 16 amino acids long. Germline V gives CDR1 SGDLS, CDR2 YYNGEE. V lost 2 bases and J lost 5; bases outside the gene matches: 7. Supplemented by reference TRBV9 and TRBJ2-2, the full variable domain reads DSGVTQTPKHLITATGQRVTLRCSPRSGDLSVYWYQQSLDQGLQFLIQYYNGEERAKGNILERFSAQQFPDLHSELNLSSLELGDSALYFCASSVMVTGGTGELFFGEGSRLTVL.

The chain employs TRBV7-9 and TRBJ1-4, with 9 nucleotides matching TRBD1. This CDR3 spans 15 amino acids. The germline V gene encodes CDR1 SEHNR and CDR2 FQNEAQ (reference sequence). Trimming took 5 bases from V and 4 from J; bases not matched to a gene: 5. The CDR3 DNA follows: TGTGCCAGCAGCACGGACAGGGGACTTAATGAAAAACTGTTTTTT. Translated: CASSTDRGLNEKLFF.

This sequence joins TRBV29-1 and TRBJ2-1, with TRBD2 matching 8 bases. Germline CDR1 reads SQVTM; CDR2 reads ANQGSEA. CDR3 length: 15 residues. Germline trimming cut 0 bases from V and 4 bases from J; bases unmatched to any gene: 5. CDR3 sequence: CSVEDRGGPYNEQFF. The CDR3 DNA sequence: TGCAGCGTTGAAGATCGCGGGGGGCCTTACAATGAGCAGTTCTTC.

The J gene is TRBJ2-1, the V gene TRBV5-1, with 7 nucleotides matching TRBD1. The V segment lost 5 bases and the J segment 7 bases; nucleotides outside the gene matches: 3. CDR3 length equals 12 residues. In germline, CDR1 is SGHRS, CDR2 YFSETQ. Written as DNA, the CDR3 is TGCGCCAGCAGGACAGGGAATAATGAGCAGTTCTTC. Its translation: CASRTGNNEQFF.

V and J are TRBV19 and TRBJ1-5; 9 bases fit TRBD1. V shed 10 bases and J 6 bases; nucleotides not matched to a gene: 10. Germline V gives CDR1 LNHDA, CDR2 SQIVND (reference sequence). The CDR3 covers 14 residues. The CDR3 loop reads CATLLTGGTQPQHF. The CDR3 coding sequence is TGTGCCACCTTACTCACAGGGGGCACTCAGCCCCAGCATTTT.

The chain is built from TRBV3-1 (or the pseudogene TRBV3-2) and TRBJ1-5, with TRBD1 as a possible D gene (6 bases). The CDR3 is made up of 15 amino acids. Germline loops: CDR1 LGHDT, CDR2 YNNKEL (reference sequence). The V end lost 1 base, the J end lost 5 bases, and 12 bases lay between the germline ends. CDR3 bases: TGTGCCAGCAGCCAAGGACAGGAGGATTATCAGCCCCAGCATTTT. It codes for CASSQGQEDYQPQHF.

V usage is TRBV5-1 and J usage is TRBJ2-5, with TRBD1 matching 8 bases. The CDR3 runs 16 residues. The germline gives CDR1 SGHRS, CDR2 YFSETQ. The junction had 13 bases not matched to a gene; V was cut back by 4 bases and J by 5 bases. The DNA for the CDR3 is TGCGCCAGCAGCGCATCAAACAGGGGGTTGTGGGAGACCCAGTACTTC. It is translated as CASSASNRGLWETQYF.

The CDR3 DNA reads TGTGCCAGCAGTTTGGGGGACAGATACGAGCAGTACTTC. Amino acid sequence: CASSLGDRYEQYF. The chain employs TRBV27 and TRBJ2-7; 7 positions agree with TRBD1. CDR1 is MNHEY, CDR2 SMNVEV, per germline (reference sequence). V was clipped by 3 bases and J by 4 bases; unmatched bases: 3. The length of the CDR3 is 13 residues.

The chain couples TRBV7-2 to TRBJ1-1; perhaps TRBD1 as D (6 bases). There are 14 residues in the CDR3. Germline CDR1 and CDR2: SGHTA and FQGNSA. The V end lost 2 bases, the J end lost 6 bases, and 13 bases lay between the germline ends. The chain's CDR3 is CASSLQGRGAEAFF. CDR3 coding DNA: TGTGCCAGCAGCTTACAGGGGAGGGGCGCTGAAGCTTTCTTT.

The rearrangement links TRBV7-9 to TRBJ2-1; D not certain. With 0 bases removed from V and 10 bases from J, the gap between germline ends came to 4 bases. From germline, CDR1 is SEHNR and CDR2 FQNEAQ (reference sequence). This CDR3 contains 11 residues. CDR3 amino acids: CASSLAREQFF. Written as DNA, the CDR3 is TGTGCCAGCAGCTTAGCTAGAGAGCAGTTCTTC.

The rearrangement uses TRBV15 and TRBJ1-1; D not certain. CDR1 and CDR2 from the germline V gene are LNHNV and YYDKDF (reference sequence). The CDR3 consists of 13 residues. V was pared by 4 bases and J by 3 bases, with 9 bases between. The CDR3 DNA reads TGTGCCACCAGCACGGCCCAGGACACTGAAGCTTTCTTT. Amino acids: CATSTAQDTEAFF.

This chain links TRBV13 with TRBJ1-1, with 10 bases lining up with TRBD1. The CDR3 length is 15 residues. Germline trimming cut 5 bases from V and 7 bases from J; bases unmatched to any gene: 10. CDR1 is PRHDT and CDR2 is FYEKMQ in the germline V gene (reference sequence). CDR3 region: CASSTMTGGSGEAFF. The CDR3 DNA is TGTGCCAGCAGCACCATGACAGGGGGCTCCGGTGAAGCTTTCTTT.

J is TRBJ1-6 and V is TRBV5-1, with a possible D match to TRBD1 (5 bases). Germline V gene sequence: CDR1 SGHRS, CDR2 YFSETQ. The V gene lost 0 bases and the J gene lost 5 bases, with 12 bases spanning the gap. The length of the CDR3 is 16 residues. As DNA, the CDR3 is TGCGCCAGCAGCTTGGAGCGGGGGACCGATAATTCACCCCTCCACTTT. This sequence encodes CASSLERGTDNSPLHF.

This rearrangement joins TRBV5-1 to TRBJ1-2; the D is unclear. The CDR3 length is 14 residues. V shed 2 bases and J shed 2 bases, with 10 bases lying between them. CDR1 is SGHRS and CDR2 is YFSETQ in the germline V gene. CDR3 region: CASSLRDKNYGYTF. The CDR3 DNA follows: TGCGCCAGCAGCTTACGAGACAAGAACTATGGCTACACCTTC.

The chain combines TRBV9 with TRBJ2-7; maybe TRBD2 (6 bases). This CDR3 is built from 16 residues. The germline V and J ends were trimmed by 0 bases and 2 bases, with 15 bases remaining between them. Germline lookup yields CDR1 SGDLS and CDR2 YYNGEE. The CDR3 loop is CASSVGGDPSAYEQYF. Here the CDR3 DNA reads TGTGCCAGCAGCGTAGGGGGGGATCCTTCGGCCTACGAGCAGTACTTC.